Shown below are 3 T cell receptor beta chains from a single sample sequenced in a study of blood T cell repertoires in COVID-19. Libraries were prepared by immunoSEQ multiplex PCR; TCRdb keeps only in-frame clonotypes and omits some of them. The data show approximately 240,000 clones, roughly 83% seen once. Sample: PBMCs or T cells enriched from blood (not recorded which). The receptor source for this set is a middle-aged woman with acute COVID-19.

The V call is TRBV6-5, the J call TRBJ1-1; 8 nucleotides agree with TRBD1. CDR1 and CDR2 (germline): MNHEY, SVGAGI. V lost 4 bases, J lost 7 bases, and 11 bases stayed unmatched. The CDR3 runs to 15 residues. CDR3 DNA sequence: TGTGCCAGCAGTTCCGGACAGGGAGTAGCCGGTGAAGCTTTCTTT. Translation gives CASSSGQGVAGEAFF.

The gene calls are TRBV6-5 and TRBJ1-1, with D tentatively TRBD1 (5 bases). The CDR3 is 13 amino acids. The V gene's germline CDR1 is MNHEY and CDR2 SVGAGI. The germline V and J ends were trimmed by 8 bases and 3 bases, with 13 bases remaining between them. The CDR3 protein is CASRGGEYTEAFF. The DNA of the CDR3 is TGTGCCAGCCGGGGGGGGGAATACACTGAAGCTTTCTTT.

This sequence joins TRBV11-2 and TRBJ2-7; maybe TRBD2 (6 bases). CDR3 length equals 13 residues. Germline CDR1 is SGHAT and CDR2 is FQNNGV. Trimming stripped 3 bases from V and 4 bases from J, with 10 bases between. The CDR3 spells CASSFLGRYEQYF. Here the CDR3 DNA reads TGTGCCAGCAGCTTTCTCGGGAGATACGAGCAGTACTTC.